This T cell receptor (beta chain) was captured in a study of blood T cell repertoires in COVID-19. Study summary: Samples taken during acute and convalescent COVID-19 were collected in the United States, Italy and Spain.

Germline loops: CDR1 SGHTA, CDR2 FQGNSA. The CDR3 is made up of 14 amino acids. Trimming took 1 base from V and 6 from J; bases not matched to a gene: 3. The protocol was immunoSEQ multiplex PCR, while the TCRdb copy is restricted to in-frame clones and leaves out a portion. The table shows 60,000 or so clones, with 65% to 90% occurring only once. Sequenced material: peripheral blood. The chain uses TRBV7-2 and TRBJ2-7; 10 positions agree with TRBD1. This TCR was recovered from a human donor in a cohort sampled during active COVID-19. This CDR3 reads CASSLEGTGVEQYF. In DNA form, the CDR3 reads TGTGCCAGCAGCTTAGAAGGGACAGGGGTCGAGCAGTACTTC.